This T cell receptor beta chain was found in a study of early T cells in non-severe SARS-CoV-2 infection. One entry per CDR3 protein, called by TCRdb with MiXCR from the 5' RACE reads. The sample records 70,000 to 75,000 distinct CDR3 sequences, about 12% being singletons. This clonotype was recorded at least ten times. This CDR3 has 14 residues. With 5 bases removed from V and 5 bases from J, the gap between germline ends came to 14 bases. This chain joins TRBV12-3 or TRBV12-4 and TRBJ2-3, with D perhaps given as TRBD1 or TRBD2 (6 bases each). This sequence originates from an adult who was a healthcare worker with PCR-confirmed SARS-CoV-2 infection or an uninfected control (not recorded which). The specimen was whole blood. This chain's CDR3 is CASSPEGVQDTQYF. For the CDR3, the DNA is TGTGCCAGCAGTCCGGAGGGGGTCCAAGATACGCAGTATTTT.